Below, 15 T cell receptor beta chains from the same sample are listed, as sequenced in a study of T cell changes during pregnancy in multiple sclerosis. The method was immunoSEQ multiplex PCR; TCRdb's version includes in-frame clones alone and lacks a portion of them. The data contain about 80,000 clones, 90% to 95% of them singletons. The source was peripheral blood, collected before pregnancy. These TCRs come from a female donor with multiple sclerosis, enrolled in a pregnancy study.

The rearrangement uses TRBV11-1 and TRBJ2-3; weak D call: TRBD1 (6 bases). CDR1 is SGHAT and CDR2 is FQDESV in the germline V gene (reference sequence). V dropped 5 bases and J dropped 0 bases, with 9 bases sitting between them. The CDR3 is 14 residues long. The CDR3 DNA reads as TGTGCCAGCAGCCACAGGGACAGCACAGATACGCAGTATTTT. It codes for CASSHRDSTDTQYF.

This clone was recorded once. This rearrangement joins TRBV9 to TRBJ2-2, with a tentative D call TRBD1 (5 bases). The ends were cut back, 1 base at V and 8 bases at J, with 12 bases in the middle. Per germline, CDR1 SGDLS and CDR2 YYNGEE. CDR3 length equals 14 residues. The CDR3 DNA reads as TGTGCCAGCAGCGTAAGGGGCCAAGTAGGGGAGCTGTTTTTT. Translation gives CASSVRGQVGELFF.

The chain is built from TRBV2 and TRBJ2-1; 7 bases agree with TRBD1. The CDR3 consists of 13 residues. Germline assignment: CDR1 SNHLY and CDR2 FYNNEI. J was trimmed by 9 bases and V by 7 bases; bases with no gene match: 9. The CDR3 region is CASKGASTIEQFF. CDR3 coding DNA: TGTGCCAGCAAGGGGGCTAGTACAATTGAGCAGTTCTTC.

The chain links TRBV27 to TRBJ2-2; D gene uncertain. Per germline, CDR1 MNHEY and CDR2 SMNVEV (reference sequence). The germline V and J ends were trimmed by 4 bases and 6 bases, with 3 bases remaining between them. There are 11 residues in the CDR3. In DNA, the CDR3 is TGTGCCAGCAGTTCCTCCGGGGAGCTGTTTTTT. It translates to CASSSSGELFF.

The CDR3 sequence: CSAQTSVSYKNNEQFF. CDR3 DNA sequence: TGCAGCGCCCAGACTAGCGTTAGTTATAAAAACAATGAGCAGTTCTTC. The V and J genes are TRBV29-1 and TRBJ2-1, with TRBD2 matching over 8 bases. The CDR3 extends over 16 amino acids. Per germline, CDR1 SQVTM and CDR2 ANQGSEA. Unmatched junction bases numbered 16, after V lost 7 bases and J lost 5 bases.

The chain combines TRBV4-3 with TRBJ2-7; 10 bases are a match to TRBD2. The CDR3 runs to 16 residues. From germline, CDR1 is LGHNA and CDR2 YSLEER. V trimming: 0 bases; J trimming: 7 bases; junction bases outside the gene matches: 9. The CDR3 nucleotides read TGCGCCAGCAGCCAAGATCCCCCAGCGGGAGGGCCGGAGCAGTACTTC. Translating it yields CASSQDPPAGGPEQYF.

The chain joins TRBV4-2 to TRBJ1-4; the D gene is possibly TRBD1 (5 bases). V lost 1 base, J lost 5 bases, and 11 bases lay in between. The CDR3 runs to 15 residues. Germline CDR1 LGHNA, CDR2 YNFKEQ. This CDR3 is CASSQAQGKNEKLFF. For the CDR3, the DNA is TGTGCCAGCAGCCAAGCCCAGGGTAAAAATGAAAAACTGTTTTTT.

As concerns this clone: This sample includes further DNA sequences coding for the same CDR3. This chain's CDR3 is CAWSVRGQILFNQPQHF. CDR3 nucleotides: TGTGCCTGGAGTGTACGGGGACAAATTCTATTCAATCAGCCCCAGCATTTT. The chain joins TRBV30 to TRBJ1-5; D possibly corresponds to TRBD1 (6 bases). In germline, CDR1 is GTSNPN, CDR2 SVGIG (reference sequence). CDR3 length: 17 amino acids. The ends were cut back, 0 bases at V and 3 bases at J, with 18 bases in the middle.

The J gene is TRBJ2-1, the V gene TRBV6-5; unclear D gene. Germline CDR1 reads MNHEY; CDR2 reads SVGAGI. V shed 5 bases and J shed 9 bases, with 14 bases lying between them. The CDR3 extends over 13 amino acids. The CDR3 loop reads CASSKTPEPEQFF. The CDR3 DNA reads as TGTGCCAGCAGTAAGACTCCAGAGCCTGAGCAGTTCTTC.

CDR3 nucleotide sequence: TGTGCCAAACTTATTGTCTGTAACGGTTACGAGCAGTACTTC. Translation: CAKLIVCNGYEQYF. The chain links TRBV5-3 to TRBJ2-7; D remains unclear. TRBV5-3 is sorted into the ORF group, with uncertain function. The V gene lost 9 bases and the J gene lost 4 bases, with 20 bases spanning the gap. The CDR3 is 14 amino acids.

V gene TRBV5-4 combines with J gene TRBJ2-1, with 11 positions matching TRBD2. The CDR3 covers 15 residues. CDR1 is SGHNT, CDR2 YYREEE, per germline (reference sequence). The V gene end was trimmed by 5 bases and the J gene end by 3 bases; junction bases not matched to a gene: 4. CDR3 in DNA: TGTGCCAGCAGACTGGGACTAGCGGACTACAATGAGCAGTTCTTC. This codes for CASRLGLADYNEQFF.

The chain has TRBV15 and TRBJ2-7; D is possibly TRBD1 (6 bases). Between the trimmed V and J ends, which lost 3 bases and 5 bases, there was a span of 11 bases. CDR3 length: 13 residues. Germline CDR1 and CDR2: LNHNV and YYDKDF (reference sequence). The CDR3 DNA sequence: TGTGCCACCAGCAGGGGCCGACAGGACGAGCAGTACTTC. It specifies CATSRGRQDEQYF.

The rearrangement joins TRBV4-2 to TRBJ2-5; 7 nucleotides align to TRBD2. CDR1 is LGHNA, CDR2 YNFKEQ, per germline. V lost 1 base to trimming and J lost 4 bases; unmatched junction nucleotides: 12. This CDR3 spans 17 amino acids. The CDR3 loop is CASSQASAGDPTETQYF. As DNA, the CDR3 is TGTGCCAGCAGCCAAGCGAGTGCGGGGGACCCTACAGAGACCCAGTACTTC.

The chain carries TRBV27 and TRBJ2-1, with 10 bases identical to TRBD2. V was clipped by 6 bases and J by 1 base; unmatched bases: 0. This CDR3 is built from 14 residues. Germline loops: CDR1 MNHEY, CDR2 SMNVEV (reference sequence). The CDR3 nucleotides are TGTGCCAGCAGGACTAGCGGGTCCTACAATGAGCAGTTCTTC. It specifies CASRTSGSYNEQFF.

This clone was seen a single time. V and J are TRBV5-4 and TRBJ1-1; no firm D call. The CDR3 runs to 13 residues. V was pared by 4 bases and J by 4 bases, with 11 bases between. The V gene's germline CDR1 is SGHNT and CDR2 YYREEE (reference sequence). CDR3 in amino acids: CASSLGPGTEAFF. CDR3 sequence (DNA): TGTGCCAGCAGCCTGGGCCCGGGCACTGAAGCTTTCTTT.